This T cell receptor beta chain is drawn from a study of Ad26.COV2.S vaccination and SARS-CoV-2 variants. Study overall: Ad26.COV2.S shots went into the muscle once or twice, 56 days apart.

Indicated treatment: around 19 received Ad26.COV2.S at low or high dose, single or two shots; about 5 received placebo; per-sample allocation not given. All samples were drawn on day 63, counting from the first vaccine or placebo injection. Donation came from an adult in Boston who was aged 18-55 years. The CDR3 spans 12 residues. Per germline, CDR1 SNHLY and CDR2 FYNNEI. V lost 3 bases, J lost 5 bases, and 7 bases lay in between. The table came from immunoSEQ multiplex PCR; TCRdb's copy has only in-frame clones and leaves some out. The repertoire holds some 390,000 clones, 88% seen once, with roughly 3.5% in the top ten.

The sequenced sample was peripheral blood, obtained in a trial of Ad26.COV2.S vaccine versus placebo. The J gene is TRBJ2-5, the V gene TRBV2, with D unclear. The source of this sequence is a person between 18 and 65 years old who received the Ad26.COV2.S COVID-19 vaccine or a placebo. The CDR3 reads CASSDSGETQYF. The CDR3 bases are TGTGCCAGCAGTGACTCAGGCGAGACCCAGTACTTC.